This T cell receptor (beta chain) appears in the sequencing data of a study of blood T cell repertoires in COVID-19 (TCRdb year 2020). Regarding the study in general: Samples covering the acute and convalescent phases of COVID-19 were provided by collaborators in the United States, Italy and Spain. A freely available public database, intended as a resource for researchers studying the immune response to SARS-CoV-2, is where the repertoires were released. The prospective study material was composed of cDNA or gDNA derived from T cells, B-cell-depleted T cells, or PBMCs. Deeply sampled blood TCRbeta repertoires from subjects exposed to, actively infected with, or recovered from COVID-19 were included in the dataset. The samples were drawn from two sources: the first 160 participants of the ongoing ImmuneRACE study, and some 1,300 subjects contributed by 6 global collaborators. Where HLA class I and class II types were available, the types were taken from metadata supplied by the sample provider, not from assay-based typing. Sample metadata almost always included a de-identified subject ID, COVID-19 status, age in years and sex.

Collaborating institutions collected whole blood in K2EDTA tubes following their own protocols. For TCRbeta analysis, collaborators shipped samples as frozen whole blood, isolated PBMCs, or DNA extracted from either of those sample types. Overall results and qualifications from the work: The amount of clinical and demographic metadata varied by source and participant and was provided uncurated.

The germline V gene yields MDHEN for CDR1 and SYDVKM for CDR2. V lost 10 bases and J lost 2 bases, and the count of bases not matched to a germline gene is 11. From the cysteine up to the phenylalanine, the CDR3 has a length of 16 residues. The only DNA kept is the CDR3, 48 bases in frame from the first base. A word on this clone: Its antigen remains unidentified. No base quality values were provided; no much bigger clone lies one nucleotide off.

TCRbeta CDR3 regions were amplified from genomic DNA by means of the immunoSEQ Assay, a bias-controlled multiplex PCR. As for how the authors treated the data: The number of nucleated cells in each sample was estimated from the amplification of reference gene primers within the assay. To quantify the absolute abundance of each unique TCRbeta CDR3 rearrangement, sequence reads were collapsed and filtered. For each sample, productive Simpson clonality was calculated by taking the square root of Simpson's diversity index across productive rearrangements. Drawn from immuneACCESS, this table holds only the in-frame rearrangements with V and J called that TCRdb kept. Clones are partly lost; checked studies trace under half to an unresolved V gene and leave the rest unexplained. The V and J calls and the clone size are those of that table, but D and trimming were determined from the DNA. For this sample there are tens of thousands of clones; around 80% appear just once. The ten biggest clones cover around 9.2% of the sample.

The rearrangement combines TRBV28 with TRBJ1-5; TRBD1 matches 10 bases in the middle. The origin of this receptor is a human donor in a cohort sampled during active COVID-19. Sample: peripheral blood. The CDR3 has the sequence CATSGGDRGGNQPQHF. The nucleotide sequence reads TGTGCCACGTCAGGGGGGGACAGGGGTGGCAATCAGCCCCAGCATTTT.